This T cell receptor beta chain is from a study of a mutant IDH1 vaccine in newly diagnosed glioma. Whole-study context: Commencement of vaccination occurred 4-6 weeks following radiotherapy alone, or concurrently with temozolomide cycles. Treated patients comprised around 62% males and around 40% females, mean age about 43 years. Standard pretreatment was either radiotherapy, temozolomide, or, for most, radiochemotherapy with temozolomide.

Described time point: week 47, end of study. With topical imiquimod, each dose of the vaccine consisted of 300 ug of mutant IDH1 20-mer peptide. Every donor had a new WHO grade 3 or 4 astrocytoma that was IDH1-mutant, with loss of nuclear ATRX. Comments on this clone: What it recognizes is unknown.

Produced via immunoSEQ multiplex PCR; TCRdb's table is partial and in-frame only. The table includes about 94,000 clones, roughly nine tenths detected once. The V and J ends lost 0 bases and 4 bases respectively, with 17 bases between them. CDR1 SGHRS and CDR2 YFSETQ come from the germline V gene. CDR3 length: 16 residues. The chain links TRBV5-1 to TRBJ2-7; either TRBD1 or TRBD2 may fit D (6 bases each). The sample consisted of PBMCs, taken from a glioma patient whose treatment included an IDH1 peptide vaccine. This TCR was sampled from a woman aged 45-65 years with glioma. The CDR3 DNA follows: TGCGCCAGCAGCTTGGTATTCGGGGGCGCGGATTACGAGCAGTACTTC. Translated: CASSLVFGGADYEQYF.